The 8 T cell receptor beta chains given below trace back to one sample, sequenced in a study of cytomegalovirus exposure and HLA in healthy donors. With 60 Vbeta and 13 Jbeta primers, the PCR was carried out. Profiled with immunoSEQ multiplex PCR; TCRdb holds only in-frame clones, not every one. Of some 120,000 clones in the sample, 75% to 85% were seen once. Sequenced sample: PBMCs. All receptors come from a woman younger than 30 in good health and CMV-seropositive.

This clone was counted once. The chain combines TRBV9 with TRBJ2-1; TRBD2 agrees at 8 bases. Germline V gene lookup returns CDR1 SGDLS and CDR2 YYNGEE. The CDR3 spans 14 residues. Germline trimming cut 3 bases from V and 10 bases from J; bases unmatched to any gene: 9. DNA of the CDR3: TGTGCCAGCAGCGCTTGGACTAGCCCTCAGGAGCAGTTCTTC. Residues: CASSAWTSPQEQFF.

As to this clone: Compared with germline, one end of the junction differs, possibly owing to a read error. V gene TRBV27 combines with J gene TRBJ2-5, with D maybe TRBD2 (7 bases). Germline assignment: CDR1 MNHEY and CDR2 SMNVEV (reference sequence). The CDR3 spans 16 residues. As DNA, the CDR3 is TGTGTCAGCAGTTTATCTGGTGGGGGGGCGGGAGAGACCCAGTACTTC. Translating it yields CVSSLSGGGAGETQYF.

CDR3 protein: CASSLLTGYGYTF. The CDR3 DNA reads TGTGCCAGCAGCTTACTCACGGGCTATGGCTACACCTTC. The rearrangement uses TRBV7-9 and TRBJ1-2; no clear D gene. V was clipped by 2 bases and J by 4 bases, with 8 bases between them. The CDR3 is made up of 13 amino acids. Germline assignment: CDR1 SEHNR and CDR2 FQNEAQ (reference sequence).

This chain uses TRBV13 with TRBJ2-2; D is ambiguous. Trimming took off 2 bases at V and 1 base at J, with 8 bases between the two ends. CDR3 length equals 15 residues. CDR1 PRHDT and CDR2 FYEKMQ come from the germline V gene (reference sequence). CDR3 protein: CASSLFAGNTGELFF. In DNA form, the CDR3 reads TGTGCCAGCAGCTTATTTGCAGGGAACACCGGGGAGCTGTTTTTT.

The chain links TRBV7-9 to TRBJ2-7; D is possibly TRBD1 (5 bases). Germline V CDR1 and CDR2: SEHNR, FQNEAQ (reference sequence). This CDR3 contains 14 residues. The V gene lost 1 base and the J gene lost 2 bases, with 9 bases spanning the gap. The CDR3 nucleotides read TGTGCCAGCAGCTTAGTCATGACAGCCTACGAGCAGTACTTC. Amino acids: CASSLVMTAYEQYF. The full variable domain, in which reference TRBV7-9 and TRBJ2-7 provide the parts outside the CDR3, is DTGVSQNPRHKITKRGQNVTFRCDPISEHNRLYWYRQTLGQGPEFLTYFQNEAQLEKSRLLSDRFSAERPKGSFSTLEIQRTEQGDSAMYLCASSLVMTAYEQYFGPGTRLTVT.

This chain joins TRBV11-2 and TRBJ2-7, with D hard to call. The CDR3 length is 13 residues. Germline V gene sequence: CDR1 SGHAT, CDR2 FQNNGV. V lost 1 base, J lost 0 bases, and 4 bases lay in between. The CDR3 protein is CASSLVYSYEQYF. CDR3 sequence (DNA): TGTGCCAGCAGCTTAGTCTACTCCTACGAGCAGTACTTC.

This clone was found a few times. The chain combines TRBV11-3 with TRBJ2-5; 10 bases align to TRBD2. The germline gives CDR1 SGHNT, CDR2 YENEEA. The CDR3 spans 17 residues. V lost 3 bases to trimming and J lost 7 bases; unmatched junction nucleotides: 14. This CDR3 reads CASSFSGGAGAQVTQYF. CDR3 in DNA: TGTGCCAGCAGCTTCAGCGGGGGGGCCGGTGCCCAGGTGACCCAGTACTTC.

The V and J genes are TRBV19 and TRBJ2-7, with a tentative D call TRBD1 (6 bases). CDR1 and CDR2 (germline): LNHDA, SQIVND (reference sequence). The CDR3 spans 15 residues. V dropped 5 bases and J dropped 3 bases, with 17 bases sitting between them. The CDR3 is CASSPYRVELYEQYF. CDR3 nucleotides: TGTGCCAGTAGTCCATACAGGGTGGAACTCTACGAGCAGTACTTC.